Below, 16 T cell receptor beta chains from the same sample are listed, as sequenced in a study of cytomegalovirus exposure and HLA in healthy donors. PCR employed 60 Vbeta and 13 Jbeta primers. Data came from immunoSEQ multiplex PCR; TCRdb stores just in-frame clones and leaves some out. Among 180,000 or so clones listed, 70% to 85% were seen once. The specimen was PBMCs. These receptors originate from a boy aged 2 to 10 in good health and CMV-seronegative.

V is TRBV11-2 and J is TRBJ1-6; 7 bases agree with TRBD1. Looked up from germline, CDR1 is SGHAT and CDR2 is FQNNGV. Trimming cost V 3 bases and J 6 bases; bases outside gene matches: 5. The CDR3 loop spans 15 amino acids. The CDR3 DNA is TGTGCCAGCAGCTTTTCCGGGACAGCTAATTCACCCCTCCACTTT. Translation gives CASSFSGTANSPLHF.

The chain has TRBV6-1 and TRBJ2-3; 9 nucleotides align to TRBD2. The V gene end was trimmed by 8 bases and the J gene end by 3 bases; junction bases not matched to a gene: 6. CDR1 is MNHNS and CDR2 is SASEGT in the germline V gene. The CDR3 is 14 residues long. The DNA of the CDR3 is TGTGCCAGCTGTTATGCGGGGGGGACAGATACGCAGTATTTT. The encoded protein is CASCYAGGTDTQYF.

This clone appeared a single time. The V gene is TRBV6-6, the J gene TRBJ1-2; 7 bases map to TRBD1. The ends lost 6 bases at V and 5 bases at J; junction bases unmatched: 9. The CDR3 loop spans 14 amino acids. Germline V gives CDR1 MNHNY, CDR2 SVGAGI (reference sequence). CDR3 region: CASSKGQNLYGYTF. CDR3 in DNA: TGTGCCAGCAGCAAGGGACAGAATCTATATGGCTACACCTTC.

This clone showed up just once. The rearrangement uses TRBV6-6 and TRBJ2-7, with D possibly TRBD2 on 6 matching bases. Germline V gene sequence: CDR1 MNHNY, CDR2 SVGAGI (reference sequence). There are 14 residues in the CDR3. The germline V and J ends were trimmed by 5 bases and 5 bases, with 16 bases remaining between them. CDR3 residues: CASSPNGGRDEQYF. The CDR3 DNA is TGTGCCAGCAGTCCCAACGGGGGTAGGGACGAGCAGTACTTC.

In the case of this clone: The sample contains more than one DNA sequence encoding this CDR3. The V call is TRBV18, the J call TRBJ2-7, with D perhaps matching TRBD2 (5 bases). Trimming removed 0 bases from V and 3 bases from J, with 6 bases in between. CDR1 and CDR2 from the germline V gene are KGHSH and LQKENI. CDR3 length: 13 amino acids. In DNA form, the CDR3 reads TGTGCCAGCTCACCACCGGGGAGCTACGAGCAGTACTTC. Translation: CASSPPGSYEQYF.

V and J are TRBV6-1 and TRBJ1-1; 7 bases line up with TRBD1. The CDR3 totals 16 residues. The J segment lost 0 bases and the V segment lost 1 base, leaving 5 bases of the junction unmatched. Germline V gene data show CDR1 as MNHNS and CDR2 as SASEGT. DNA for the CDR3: TGTGCCAGCAGTGAAGTTGGGACAGATCTGAACACTGAAGCTTTCTTT. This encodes CASSEVGTDLNTEAFF.

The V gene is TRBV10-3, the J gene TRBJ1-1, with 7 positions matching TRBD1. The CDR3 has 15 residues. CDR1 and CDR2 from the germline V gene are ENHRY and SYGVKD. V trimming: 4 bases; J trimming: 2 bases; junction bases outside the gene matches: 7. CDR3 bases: TGTGCCATCAGTGGATCAGGGACAGTTAACACTGAAGCTTTCTTT. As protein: CAISGSGTVNTEAFF.

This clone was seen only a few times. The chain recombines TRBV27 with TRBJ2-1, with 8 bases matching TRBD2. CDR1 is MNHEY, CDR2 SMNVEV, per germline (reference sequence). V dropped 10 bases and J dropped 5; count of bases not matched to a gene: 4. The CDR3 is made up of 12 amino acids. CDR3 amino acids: CATGGADNEQFF. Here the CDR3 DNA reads TGTGCCACCGGGGGGGCGGACAATGAGCAGTTCTTC.

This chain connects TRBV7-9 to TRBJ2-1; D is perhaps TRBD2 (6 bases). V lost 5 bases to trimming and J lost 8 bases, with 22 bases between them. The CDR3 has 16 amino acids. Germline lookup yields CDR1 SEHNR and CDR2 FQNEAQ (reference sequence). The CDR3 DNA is TGTGCCAGCAGCCCACTTTGGAGGGGCGCCGTCTATGAGCAGTTCTTC. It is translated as CASSPLWRGAVYEQFF.

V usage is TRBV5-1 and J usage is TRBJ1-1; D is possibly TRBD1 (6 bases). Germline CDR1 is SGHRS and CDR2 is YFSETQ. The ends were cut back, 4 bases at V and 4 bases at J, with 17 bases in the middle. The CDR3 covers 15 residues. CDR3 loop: CASSPRAGVVTEAFF. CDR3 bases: TGCGCCAGCAGCCCGCGGGCAGGGGTGGTCACTGAAGCTTTCTTT. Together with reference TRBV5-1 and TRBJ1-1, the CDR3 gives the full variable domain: KAGVTQTPRYLIKTRGQQVTLSCSPISGHRSVSWYQQTPGQGLQFLFEYFSETQRNKGNFPGRFSGRQFSNSRSEMNVSTLELGDSALYLCASSPRAGVVTEAFFGQGTRLTVV.

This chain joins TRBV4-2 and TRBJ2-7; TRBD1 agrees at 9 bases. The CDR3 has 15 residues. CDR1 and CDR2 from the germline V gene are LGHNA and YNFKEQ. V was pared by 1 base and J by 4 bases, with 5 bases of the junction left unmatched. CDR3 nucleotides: TGTGCCAGCAGCCAAGGGGACAGGGAAGCATACGAGCAGTACTTC. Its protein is CASSQGDREAYEQYF.

CDR3 protein: CASSPAVMNTEAFF. DNA for the CDR3: TGTGCCAGCAGCCCAGCGGTAATGAACACTGAAGCTTTCTTT. The chain joins TRBV7-2 to TRBJ1-1; D call uncertain. This CDR3 has 14 amino acids. Per the germline V gene, CDR1 is SGHTA and CDR2 is FQGNSA. Between the trimmed V and J ends, which lost 5 bases and 0 bases, there was a span of 10 bases.

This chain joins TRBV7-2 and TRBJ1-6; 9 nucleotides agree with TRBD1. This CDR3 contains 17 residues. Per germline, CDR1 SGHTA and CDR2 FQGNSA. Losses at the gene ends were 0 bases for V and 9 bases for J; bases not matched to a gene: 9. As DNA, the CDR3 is TGTGCCAGCAGCTTAGCGTCAGGACAGGGGAGCGGTTCACCCCTCCACTTT. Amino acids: CASSLASGQGSGSPLHF.

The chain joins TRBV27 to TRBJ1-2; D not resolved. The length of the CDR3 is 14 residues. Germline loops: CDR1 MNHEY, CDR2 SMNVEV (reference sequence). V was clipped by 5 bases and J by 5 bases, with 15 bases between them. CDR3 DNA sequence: TGTGCCAGCAGTCCCTTCGGAGGGATGTATGGCTACACCTTC. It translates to CASSPFGGMYGYTF.

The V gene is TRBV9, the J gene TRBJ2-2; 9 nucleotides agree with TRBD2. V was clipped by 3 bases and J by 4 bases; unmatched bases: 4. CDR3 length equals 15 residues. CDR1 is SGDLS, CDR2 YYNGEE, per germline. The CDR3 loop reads CASSAGTSLTGELFF. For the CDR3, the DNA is TGTGCCAGCAGCGCCGGGACTAGCCTCACCGGGGAGCTGTTTTTT.

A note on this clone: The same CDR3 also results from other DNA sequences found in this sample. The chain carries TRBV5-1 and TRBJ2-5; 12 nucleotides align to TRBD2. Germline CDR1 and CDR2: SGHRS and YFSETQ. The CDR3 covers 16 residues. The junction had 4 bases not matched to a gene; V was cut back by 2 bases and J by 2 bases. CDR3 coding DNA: TGCGCCAGCAGCTTAGGCCTAGCGGGGGGGCAAGAGACCCAGTACTTC. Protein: CASSLGLAGGQETQYF.